This T cell receptor beta chain emerged from a study of blood T cells in healthy people across ages. A second PCR of roughly 7 to 11 cycles used a sample-barcoded 5' primer and a J-beta primer mix. MiXCR was run by TCRdb on the 5' RACE reads, yielding one entry per CDR3 protein. Of 1.8 million or so distinct CDR3 sequences listed, around 42% are singletons. The CDR3 is made up of 16 amino acids. Germline CDR1 is MNHEY and CDR2 is SVGEGT. The V gene lost 0 bases and the J gene lost 5 bases, with 14 bases spanning the gap. Specimen: blood. This chain connects TRBV6-2 or TRBV6-3 to TRBJ1-5; tentatively, D is TRBD1 (6 bases). The receptor's source is a human donor in good health. CDR3: CASSYSNREEDQPQHF. CDR3 in DNA: TGTGCCAGCAGTTACTCGAACAGGGAGGAGGATCAGCCCCAGCATTTT.